The clone carrying this T cell receptor (beta chain) was seen at least ten times. Its matching antigen is unknown. This specimen comes from a study of CD8 T cells in ankylosing spondylitis. Construction of TCR beta libraries was performed using quantitative 5'-RACE with molecular barcodes. TCRdb re-derived calls from the 5' RACE reads in MiXCR, one entry per CDR3 protein. The sample consists of fewer than 550,000 distinct CDR3 sequences, roughly 5.3% of them appearing once. General study results and limits: The study looked at matched synovial fluid samples from ankylosing spondylitis patients. Disease-linked clones were reported to be significantly enriched there. A TCR beta motif of fewer than ten highly homologous variants seemed to mark ankylosing spondylitis blood. Certain motif variants had earlier appeared in reactive arthritis synovial fluid and blood.

The CDR3 is made up of 15 amino acids. Germline loops: CDR1 MNHEY, CDR2 SVGAGI. The V end lost 0 bases, the J end lost 1 base, and 9 bases lay between the germline ends. Sequenced material: blood, either unsorted or a sorted T cell fraction (not recorded which). This sequence was found in a male donor with ankylosing spondylitis. V and J are TRBV6-5 and TRBJ2-5; possible D gene TRBD1, 6 bases. The CDR3 DNA sequence: TGTGCCAGCAGTTACTCGACAGGTCTCCAAGAGACCCAGTACTTC. Amino acids: CASSYSTGLQETQYF.